The 18 T cell receptor beta chains given below trace back to one sample, sequenced in a study of T cell responses to AZD1222 COVID-19 vaccine. Only in-frame clones appear in the TCRdb table, and some are missing; sequencing was by immunoSEQ multiplex PCR. This sample has about 130,000 clones, with approximately 90% found just once. Here the sequenced sample was peripheral blood, taken on day 0 of AZD1222 vaccination. These receptors originate from an adult in good health.

V and J are TRBV6-1 and TRBJ1-2; D remains ambiguous. V was pared by 2 bases and J by 8 bases, with 12 bases between. CDR1 MNHNS and CDR2 SASEGT come from the germline V gene. The CDR3 totals 13 residues. CDR3 amino acids: CASSESGRLGYTF. Here the CDR3 DNA reads TGTGCCAGCAGTGAATCGGGCAGGCTCGGCTACACCTTC.

This sequence joins TRBV12-3 or TRBV12-4 and TRBJ1-5, with TRBD1 as a possible D gene (5 bases). The CDR3 is made up of 13 amino acids. With 2 bases removed from V and 7 bases from J, the gap between germline ends came to 9 bases. CDR3 nucleotide sequence: TGTGCCAGCAGTTTACACAGGCTGCAGCCCCAGCATTTT. It encodes CASSLHRLQPQHF.

This clone was observed a few times. The chain recombines TRBV29-1 with TRBJ2-7, with D possibly called TRBD1 or TRBD2 (6 bases each). The V end lost 2 bases, the J end lost 2 bases, and 13 bases lay between the germline ends. Germline assignment: CDR1 SQVTM and CDR2 ANQGSEA. The CDR3 loop spans 14 amino acids. The CDR3 loop is CSVEPAGGAYEQYF. The CDR3 DNA is TGCAGCGTTGAACCGGCCGGGGGCGCCTACGAGCAGTACTTC.

The chain carries TRBV6-5 and TRBJ1-5; D call uncertain. Germline V lookup: CDR1 MNHEY, CDR2 SVGAGI. With 8 bases removed from V and 5 bases from J, the gap between germline ends came to 13 bases. CDR3 length: 13 residues. Here the CDR3 reads CASADREDQPQHF. CDR3 in DNA: TGTGCCAGCGCGGACCGCGAGGATCAGCCCCAGCATTTT.

Remarks on this clone: Germline is not matched at one junction end, which may reflect a read error. Different DNA sequences within this sample yield the same CDR3. The chain couples TRBV6-5 to TRBJ1-5; TRBD1 is a possible D gene (5 bases). Germline V gene sequence: CDR1 MNHEY, CDR2 SVGAGI. This CDR3 spans 16 amino acids. For the CDR3, the DNA is TGTGCCAGTAGTTACCCGGCGGGGGTTAGCAATCAGCCCCAGCATTTT. Encoded protein: CASSYPAGVSNQPQHF.

This chain links TRBV24-1 with TRBJ2-1; 13 bases are shared with TRBD2. The CDR3 totals 17 residues. V shed 1 base and J 2 bases; nucleotides not matched to a gene: 1. From germline, CDR1 is KGHDR and CDR2 SFDVKD. The CDR3 region is CATSDFTSGGAYNEQFF. In DNA form, the CDR3 reads TGTGCCACCAGTGATTTTACTAGCGGGGGGGCCTACAATGAGCAGTTCTTC.

The V gene is TRBV18, the J gene TRBJ2-7; D gene ambiguous. V was pared by 3 bases and J by 7 bases, with 7 bases between. CDR1 and CDR2 (germline): KGHSH, LQKENI. This CDR3 has 11 residues. CDR3 bases: TGTGCCAGCTCACCGGACCTTGAGCAGTACTTC. It encodes CASSPDLEQYF.

The rearrangement links TRBV25-1 to TRBJ2-5; the match to TRBD2 covers 10 bases. This CDR3 spans 17 amino acids. CDR1 is MGHDK and CDR2 is SYGVNS in the germline V gene. V shed 4 bases, J shed 3 bases, and the junction held 11 bases outside the gene matches. Written as DNA, the CDR3 is TGTGCCAGCAGTGGGGACTCAGCGGGAGGGCTGAAAGAGACCCAGTACTTC. Its translation is CASSGDSAGGLKETQYF.

Only one count was recorded for this clone. The chain couples TRBV7-2 to TRBJ2-1, with 15 bases that match TRBD2. The ends lost 5 bases at V and 7 bases at J; junction bases unmatched: 9. The CDR3 is 17 residues long. Per the germline V gene, CDR1 is SGHTA and CDR2 is FQGNSA. CDR3 in amino acids: CASSPGLAGGRFNEQFF. DNA for the CDR3: TGTGCCAGCAGCCCGGGACTAGCGGGGGGCAGGTTTAATGAGCAGTTCTTC.

V is TRBV7-2 and J is TRBJ1-1, with 8 positions matching TRBD1. The CDR3 spans 14 residues. Germline V gene data show CDR1 as SGHTA and CDR2 as FQGNSA. The ends lost 4 bases at V and 4 bases at J; junction bases unmatched: 5. CDR3 sequence reads: CASSSATGGTEAFF. The CDR3 DNA sequence: TGTGCCAGCAGCTCGGCCACAGGGGGCACTGAAGCTTTCTTT.

In the case of this clone: The sample has other DNA sequences that encode this CDR3 too. This chain uses TRBV9 with TRBJ1-3; D not certain. The germline V and J ends were trimmed by 0 bases and 4 bases, with 8 bases remaining between them. The CDR3 has 14 residues. Germline values: CDR1 SGDLS, CDR2 YYNGEE. The CDR3 DNA follows: TGTGCCAGCAGCGTAGAGGGATCAGGAAACACCATATATTTT. Translated: CASSVEGSGNTIYF.

The chain carries TRBV3-1 (or the pseudogene TRBV3-2) and TRBJ1-5; 11 nucleotides line up with TRBD1. This CDR3 has 18 amino acids. J gave up 2 bases and V 4 bases, and 10 bases lay outside the gene matches. Germline values: CDR1 LGHDT, CDR2 YNNKEL (reference sequence). Here the CDR3 reads CASSPGTGGSPGNQPQHF. CDR3 DNA sequence: TGTGCCAGCAGCCCGGGGACAGGGGGTTCCCCTGGCAATCAGCCCCAGCATTTT.

The V and J genes are TRBV19 and TRBJ1-1; D unclear. V was trimmed by 4 bases and J by 0 bases, leaving 18 bases between them. Germline CDR1 LNHDA, CDR2 SQIVND (reference sequence). This CDR3 is built from 17 residues. Here the CDR3 reads CASSSRTATSMNTEAFF. The CDR3, as DNA: TGTGCCAGTAGTAGCAGGACGGCCACCAGTATGAACACTGAAGCTTTCTTT.

The chain has TRBV19 and TRBJ1-5; 7 bases agree with TRBD1. The V segment lost 4 bases and the J segment 4 bases; nucleotides outside the gene matches: 7. Germline V gene sequence: CDR1 LNHDA, CDR2 SQIVND (reference sequence). This CDR3 is 15 amino acids long. This CDR3 reads CASSTTTGRNQPQHF. CDR3 bases: TGTGCCAGTAGTACGACGACAGGGCGGAATCAGCCCCAGCATTTT.

V usage is TRBV9 and J usage is TRBJ2-7; D possibly corresponds to TRBD1 (5 bases). V was shortened by 2 bases and J by 6 bases, with 15 bases between the two germline ends. The CDR3 loop spans 14 amino acids. Germline V gene sequence: CDR1 SGDLS, CDR2 YYNGEE. The DNA of the CDR3 is TGTGCCAGCAGCGTTGGACCAGGGTCCCGCGAGCAGTACTTC. Translating it yields CASSVGPGSREQYF.

This rearrangement joins TRBV9 to TRBJ2-7; TRBD1 matches at 9 bases. Trimming at V came to 3 bases and at J to 5 bases, leaving 3 bases not matched to a gene. CDR3 length: 13 amino acids. CDR1 is SGDLS, CDR2 YYNGEE, per germline. The CDR3 DNA reads TGTGCCAGCAGCGGGACAGGGGACCACGAGCAGTACTTC. Its translation: CASSGTGDHEQYF.

This chain links TRBV18 with TRBJ1-3; D gene unclear. This CDR3 is built from 15 residues. Trimming left V 0 bases short and J 1 base short, with 7 bases between. From germline, CDR1 is KGHSH and CDR2 LQKENI. The CDR3, as DNA: TGTGCCAGCTCACCACCTCTGGGATCTGGAAACACCATATATTTT. It translates to CASSPPLGSGNTIYF.

This sequence joins TRBV24-1 and TRBJ1-2, with TRBD1 identical over 12 bases. Trimming removed 3 bases from V and 3 bases from J; junction bases left unmatched: 16. CDR1 and CDR2 from the germline V gene are KGHDR and SFDVKD. The CDR3 has 20 residues. The CDR3 bases are TGTGCCACCAGTGATCCTGCCCGCACCGGGACAGGGGGCTTTTACTATGGCTACACCTTC. This sequence encodes CATSDPARTGTGGFYYGYTF.